One and the same sample provided the 15 T cell receptor beta chains below, sequenced in a study of blood T cell repertoires in COVID-19. Assay: immunoSEQ multiplex PCR; the TCRdb copy retains only in-frame clones and omits some. Found here are about 470,000 clones, around 87% of them singletons; the top ten hold approximately 0.7%. The sequencing input was PBMCs or T cells enriched from blood (not recorded which). These receptor sequences come from a woman under 30 who had recovered from COVID-19.

Judged by abundance, this clone is medium-sized. This chain joins TRBV27 and TRBJ1-6; D is undetermined. The CDR3 is made up of 14 amino acids. Trimming removed 3 bases at V and 7 bases at J, with 10 bases between. Germline CDR1 and CDR2: MNHEY and SMNVEV (reference sequence). CDR3 in DNA: TGTGCCAGCAGTTTCTTCGCGGGGAATTCACCCCTCCACTTT. It codes for CASSFFAGNSPLHF.

The chain recombines TRBV2 with TRBJ2-1; D is ambiguous. This CDR3 is built from 15 residues. Germline V gives CDR1 SNHLY, CDR2 FYNNEI. Trimming shortened V by 4 bases and J by 4 bases, and 14 bases separated the two germline ends. DNA for the CDR3: TGTGCCAGCAGTGTAGCCACCATACTTTACAATGAGCAGTTCTTC. Its protein product is CASSVATILYNEQFF.

The V gene is TRBV11-2, the J gene TRBJ1-3; perhaps TRBD1 as D (6 bases). Between the trimmed V and J ends, which lost 5 bases and 4 bases, there was a span of 12 bases. CDR1 is SGHAT and CDR2 is FQNNGV in the germline V gene. This CDR3 spans 14 amino acids. Here the CDR3 DNA reads TGTGCCAGCAGCCCAACAGGGAGCGGAAACACCATATATTTT. Translated: CASSPTGSGNTIYF.

The CDR3 protein is CASSFQDGETQYF. CDR3 DNA: TGTGCCAGCAGCTTCCAGGATGGAGAGACCCAGTACTTC. The V gene is TRBV5-6, the J gene TRBJ2-5, with D hard to call. Looked up from germline, CDR1 is SGHDT and CDR2 is YYEEEE. CDR3 length: 13 amino acids. Trimming took 2 bases from V and 4 from J, leaving 9 bases between them.

This chain links TRBV19 with TRBJ1-5, with D possibly matching TRBD1 (6 bases). Trimming cost V 7 bases and J 4 bases, with 11 bases left between them. The CDR3 covers 13 residues. The V gene's germline CDR1 is LNHDA and CDR2 SQIVND (reference sequence). The CDR3 DNA sequence: TGTGCCAGTACCAGGGGCTTTAATCAGCCCCAGCATTTT. Translation: CASTRGFNQPQHF.

This chain uses TRBV5-4 with TRBJ2-3; D is ambiguous. The CDR3 totals 13 residues. Germline CDR1 and CDR2: SGHNT and YYREEE (reference sequence). V lost 1 base to trimming and J lost 6 bases, with 9 bases between them. The CDR3 coding sequence is TGTGCCAGCAGCTTGCCTCGGTCGGATACGCAGTATTTT. Encoded protein: CASSLPRSDTQYF.

The chain recombines TRBV13 with TRBJ1-2, with TRBD1 matching over 8 bases. The CDR3 is 16 residues long. After removal of 5 bases from V and 2 bases from J, the junction contained 10 bases not matched to a gene. Germline V gene sequence: CDR1 PRHDT, CDR2 FYEKMQ (reference sequence). CDR3 DNA: TGTGCCAGCAGCGGCACCGGACAGGGATGGAACTATGGCTACACCTTC. Translating it yields CASSGTGQGWNYGYTF.

The chain joins TRBV5-1 to TRBJ1-2; 7 nucleotides match TRBD1. This CDR3 has 14 amino acids. Germline-derived CDR1 and CDR2 are SGHRS and YFSETQ. V was pared by 3 bases and J by 3 bases, with 5 bases of the junction left unmatched. The chain's CDR3 is CASSYAGGDYGYTF. DNA for the CDR3: TGCGCCAGCAGCTATGCAGGGGGTGACTATGGCTACACCTTC.

This clone appeared once. V and J are TRBV6-6 and TRBJ1-2; 7 bases fit TRBD1. Germline V gene lookup returns CDR1 MNHNY and CDR2 SVGAGI (reference sequence). This CDR3 spans 13 amino acids. V lost 5 bases, J lost 2 bases, and 2 bases stayed unmatched. CDR3 protein: CASSRGQNYGYTF. CDR3 nucleotides: TGTGCCAGCAGTCGGGGACAGAACTATGGCTACACCTTC.

This chain links TRBV29-1 with TRBJ2-3, with D perhaps matching TRBD2 (6 bases). The CDR3 is 14 amino acids. Germline lookup yields CDR1 SQVTM and CDR2 ANQGSEA. Trimming shortened V by 8 bases and J by 0 bases, and 15 bases separated the two germline ends. CDR3 in amino acids: CSLAEEGSTDTQYF. The CDR3 DNA reads TGCAGCCTTGCGGAGGAGGGGAGCACAGATACGCAGTATTTT.

The genes are TRBV12-2 and TRBJ1-3. TRBV12-2 is a documented pseudogene. There are 16 residues in the CDR3. This chain's CDR3 is CAPPNGGGPSGNTIYF. The CDR3 DNA follows: TGTGCACCCCCAAACGGGGGGGGCCCCTCTGGAAACACCATATATTTT.

J is TRBJ2-1 and V is TRBV2, with 14 bases fitting TRBD2. V was clipped by 6 bases and J by 0 bases; unmatched bases: 10. CDR1 and CDR2 from the germline V gene are SNHLY and FYNNEI. The CDR3 runs to 19 residues. As DNA, the CDR3 is TGTGCCAGCAGGACCGGGACTAGCGGGGGTCCGCACTCCTACAATGAGCAGTTCTTC. It encodes CASRTGTSGGPHSYNEQFF.

The chain carries TRBV3-1 (or the pseudogene TRBV3-2) and TRBJ1-2; 7 nucleotides line up with TRBD1. The J segment lost 5 bases and the V segment lost 3 bases, leaving 6 bases of the junction unmatched. This CDR3 contains 14 residues. Germline V gene data show CDR1 as LGHDT and CDR2 as YNNKEL (reference sequence). The CDR3 DNA follows: TGTGCCAGCAGCCAGCAACAGGGGAAGTATGGCTACACCTTC. The encoded protein is CASSQQQGKYGYTF.

This clone was observed a handful of times. This chain links TRBV19 with TRBJ1-4, with D hard to call. The CDR3 has 14 residues. V was pared by 6 bases and J by 8 bases, with 16 bases between. Germline V gives CDR1 LNHDA, CDR2 SQIVND (reference sequence). The CDR3 here is CASRAWEGSEKLFF. Here the CDR3 DNA reads TGTGCCAGTAGGGCGTGGGAAGGGAGCGAAAAACTGTTTTTT. Drawing the rest from reference TRBV19 and TRBJ1-4, the complete variable domain is DGGITQSPKYLFRKEGQNVTLSCEQNLNHDAMYWYRQDPGQGLRLIYYSQIVNDFQKGDIAEGYSVSREKKESFPLTVTSAQKNPTAFYLCASRAWEGSEKLFFGSGTQLSVL.

The CDR3 is CASSSQVNYGYTF. The DNA of the CDR3 is TGTGCCAGCAGCAGTCAAGTTAACTATGGCTACACCTTC. The V gene is TRBV28, the J gene TRBJ1-2; D uncertain. Germline-derived CDR1 and CDR2 are MDHEN and SYDVKM. The CDR3 covers 13 residues. Trimming removed 6 bases from V and 1 base from J, with 9 bases in between.